The 6 T cell receptor beta chains below were found in one sample sequenced in a study of shared clonotypes between healthy human individuals. Profiled with immunoSEQ multiplex PCR; TCRdb holds only in-frame clones, not every one. Of fewer than 650,000 clones listed, around 77% are singletons. The sample was PBMCs. These receptors all stem from a woman between 40 and 50 years old in good health. Some clones in this sample may be carry-over from other donors' samples.

The chain couples TRBV10-3 to TRBJ2-2; 8 bases map to TRBD1. The length of the CDR3 is 15 residues. Germline CDR1 ENHRY, CDR2 SYGVKD. V lost 4 bases to trimming and J lost 6 bases; unmatched junction nucleotides: 7. The CDR3 here is CAISARTGTAGELFF. The CDR3 DNA sequence: TGTGCCATCAGTGCTAGGACAGGGACCGCCGGGGAGCTGTTTTTT.

On this clone itself: With a much larger clone just one base away, this may be a read error. V usage is TRBV2 and J usage is TRBJ1-1; no clear D. The CDR3 loop spans 13 amino acids. V was pared by 6 bases and J by 0 bases, with 8 bases between. From germline, CDR1 is SNHLY and CDR2 FYNNEI. CDR3 region: CASSVDVNTEAFF. Written as DNA, the CDR3 is TGTGCCAGCAGCGTAGACGTGAACACTGAAGCTTTCTTT.

This clone was counted ten times or more. The chain has TRBV4-1 and TRBJ1-2; TRBD1 is a possible D gene (6 bases). V dropped 6 bases and J dropped 5 bases, with 19 bases sitting between them. CDR1 and CDR2 (germline): MGHRA, YSYEKL. This CDR3 spans 15 amino acids. The CDR3 nucleotides are TGCGCCAGCAGGGGGGCTGAGGGGGGGGGTTATGGCTACACCTTC. It yields the protein CASRGAEGGGYGYTF.

V gene TRBV6-6 combines with J gene TRBJ2-5; D is ambiguous. The CDR3 covers 15 residues. The ends were cut back, 0 bases at V and 9 bases at J, with 17 bases in the middle. Germline V gene lookup returns CDR1 MNHNY and CDR2 SVGAGI (reference sequence). DNA for the CDR3: TGTGCCAGCAGTTACTCGTCCTACCCACAAGACTCCCAGTACTTC. Translated: CASSYSSYPQDSQYF.

As to this clone: A much larger clonotype is one base distant, so this may be a read error. The chain couples TRBV29-1 to TRBJ1-2; 7 positions match TRBD1. Germline V gene data show CDR1 as SQVTM and CDR2 as ANQGSEA. CDR3 length: 14 amino acids. The ends lost 5 bases at V and 6 bases at J; junction bases unmatched: 12. This chain's CDR3 is CSVPEEDRSHGYTF. For the CDR3, the DNA is TGCAGCGTTCCAGAGGAGGACAGGTCCCATGGCTACACCTTC.

The chain couples TRBV5-8 to TRBJ2-4, with D unclear. Germline V gene lookup returns CDR1 SGHTS and CDR2 YDEGEE. CDR3 length equals 11 residues. Trimming removed 2 bases at V and 8 bases at J, with 5 bases between. The CDR3 sequence is CASSFEDIQYF. The DNA of the CDR3 is TGTGCCAGCAGCTTCGAGGACATTCAGTACTTC.